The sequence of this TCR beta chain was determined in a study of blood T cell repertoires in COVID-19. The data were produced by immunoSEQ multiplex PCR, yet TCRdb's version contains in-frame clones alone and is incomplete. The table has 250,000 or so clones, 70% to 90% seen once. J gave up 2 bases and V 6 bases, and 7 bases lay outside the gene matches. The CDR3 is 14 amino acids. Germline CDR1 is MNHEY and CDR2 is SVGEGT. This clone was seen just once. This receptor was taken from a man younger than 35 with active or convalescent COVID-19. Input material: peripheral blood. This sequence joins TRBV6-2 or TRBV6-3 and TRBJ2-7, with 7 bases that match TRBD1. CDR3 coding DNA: TGTGCCAGCAGCAACAGGGGCTTTACCTACGAGCAGTACTTC. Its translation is CASSNRGFTYEQYF.